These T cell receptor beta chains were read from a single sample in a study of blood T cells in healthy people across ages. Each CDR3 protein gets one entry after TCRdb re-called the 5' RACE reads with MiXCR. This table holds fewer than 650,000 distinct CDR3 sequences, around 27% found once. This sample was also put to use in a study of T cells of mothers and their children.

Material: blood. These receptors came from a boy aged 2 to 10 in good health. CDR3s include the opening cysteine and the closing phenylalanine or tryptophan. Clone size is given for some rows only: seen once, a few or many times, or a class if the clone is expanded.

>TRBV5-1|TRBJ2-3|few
CASSLYRSPPGDTQYF
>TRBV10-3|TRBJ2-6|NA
CAIGGTGIGANVLTF
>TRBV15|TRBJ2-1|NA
CATSRGTSGSIDEQFF
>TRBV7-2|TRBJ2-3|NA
CASSPLRASTDTQYF
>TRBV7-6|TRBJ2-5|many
CASSLATVYQETQYF
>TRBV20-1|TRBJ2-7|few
CSALDPGQGSYEQYF
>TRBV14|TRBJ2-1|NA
CASSHRRTGASSYNEQFF
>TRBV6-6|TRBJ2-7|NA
CASSYGQTYEQYF
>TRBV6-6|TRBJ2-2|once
CASSYSTTGGAGELFF
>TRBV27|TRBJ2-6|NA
CASSLSIGTGANVLTF
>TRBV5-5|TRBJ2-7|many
CASSLGGLAVSYEQYF
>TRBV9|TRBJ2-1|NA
CASSVRINNEQFF
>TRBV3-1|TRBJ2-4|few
CASSQDKASRTKNIQYF
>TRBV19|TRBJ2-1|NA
CASSILAGGDEQFF
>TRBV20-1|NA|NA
CSARDRRTSGYEQYF
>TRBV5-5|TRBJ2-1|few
CASSLGRTYNEQFF
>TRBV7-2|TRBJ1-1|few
CASSPRSQRAFF
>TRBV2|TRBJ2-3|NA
CASDNTDTQYF
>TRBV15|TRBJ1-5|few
CATSFRTGYQHF
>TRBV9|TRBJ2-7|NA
CASSVDRVPFNEQYF
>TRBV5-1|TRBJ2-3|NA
CASQRGLSTDTQYF
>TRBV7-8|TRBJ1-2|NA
CASSPRARAEGPQANYGYTF
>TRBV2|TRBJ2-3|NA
CASKLAAGRSSNTQYF
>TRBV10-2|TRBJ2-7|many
CASRGTSGPYEQYF
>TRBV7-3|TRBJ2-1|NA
CASSSVEIPNEQFF
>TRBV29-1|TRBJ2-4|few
CSVTRDRDIQYF
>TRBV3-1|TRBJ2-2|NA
CASSRGLAGANTGELFF
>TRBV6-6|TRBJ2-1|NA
CARGTSGRARGEQFF
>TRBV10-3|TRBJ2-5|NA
CAIRGGDSQETQYF
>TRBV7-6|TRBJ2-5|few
CASSLAIDSLETQYF
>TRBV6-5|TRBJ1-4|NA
CASSSGGSGEKLFF
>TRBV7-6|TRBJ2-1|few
CASSLGGGRGNEQFF
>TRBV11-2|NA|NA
CASSSSPRGRSYEQYF
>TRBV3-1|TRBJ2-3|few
CASSQDEAAGHIESTDTQYF
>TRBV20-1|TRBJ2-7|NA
CSAKGLAGDEQYF
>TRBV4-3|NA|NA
CASSQDSFGTSGSGEQYF
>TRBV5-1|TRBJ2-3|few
CASSFFRGQSTDTQYF
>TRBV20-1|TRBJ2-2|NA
CSARLAGLGELFF
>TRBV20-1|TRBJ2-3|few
CSARDVVAGGTDTQCF
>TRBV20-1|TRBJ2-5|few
CSAEGLAERVPYQETQYF
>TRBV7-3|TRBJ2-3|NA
CASSWGGTSTDTQYF
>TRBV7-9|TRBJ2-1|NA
CASSALAVIYDEQFF
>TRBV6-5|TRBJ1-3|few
CASKIPGGNTIYF
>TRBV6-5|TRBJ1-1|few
CASSYRGVVEAFF
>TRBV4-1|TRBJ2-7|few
CASSQHTGAYEQYF
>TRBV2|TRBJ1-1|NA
CASSGDGITAEAFF
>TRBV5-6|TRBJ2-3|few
CASSLEILGQADTQYF
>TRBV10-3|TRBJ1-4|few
CAISQARGEKLFF
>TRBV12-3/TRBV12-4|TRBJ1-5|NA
CASSLDQPQHF
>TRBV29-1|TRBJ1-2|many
CSGRTGNGYTF
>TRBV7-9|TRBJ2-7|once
CASSYTGTSPLYEQYF
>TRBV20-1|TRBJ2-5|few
CSASPSGRSETQYF
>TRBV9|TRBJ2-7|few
CASSGSGTGDEQYF